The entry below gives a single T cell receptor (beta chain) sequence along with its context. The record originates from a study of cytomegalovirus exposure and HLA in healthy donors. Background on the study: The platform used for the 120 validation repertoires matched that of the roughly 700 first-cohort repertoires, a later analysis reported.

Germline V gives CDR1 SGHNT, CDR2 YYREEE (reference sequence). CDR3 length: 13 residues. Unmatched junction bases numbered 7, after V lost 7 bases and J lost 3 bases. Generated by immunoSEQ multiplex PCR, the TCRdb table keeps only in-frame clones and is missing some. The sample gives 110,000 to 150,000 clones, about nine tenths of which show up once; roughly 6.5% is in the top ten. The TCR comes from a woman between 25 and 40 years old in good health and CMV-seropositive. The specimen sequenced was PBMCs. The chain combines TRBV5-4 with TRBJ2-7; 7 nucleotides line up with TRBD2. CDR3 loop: CASGPGGGYEQYF. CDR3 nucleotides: TGTGCCAGCGGGCCCGGCGGGGGCTACGAGCAGTACTTC.